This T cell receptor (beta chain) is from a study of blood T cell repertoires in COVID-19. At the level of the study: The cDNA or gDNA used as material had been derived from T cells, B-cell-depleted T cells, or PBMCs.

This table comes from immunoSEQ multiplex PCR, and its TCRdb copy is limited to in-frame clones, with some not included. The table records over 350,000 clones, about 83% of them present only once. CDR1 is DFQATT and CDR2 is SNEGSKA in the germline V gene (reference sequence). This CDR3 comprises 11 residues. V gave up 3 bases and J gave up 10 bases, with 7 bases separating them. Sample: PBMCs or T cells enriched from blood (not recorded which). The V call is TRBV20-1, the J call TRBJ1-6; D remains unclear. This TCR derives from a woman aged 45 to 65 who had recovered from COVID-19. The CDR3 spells CSARGPSPLHF. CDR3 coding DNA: TGCAGTGCTAGGGGCCCCTCACCCCTCCACTTT.